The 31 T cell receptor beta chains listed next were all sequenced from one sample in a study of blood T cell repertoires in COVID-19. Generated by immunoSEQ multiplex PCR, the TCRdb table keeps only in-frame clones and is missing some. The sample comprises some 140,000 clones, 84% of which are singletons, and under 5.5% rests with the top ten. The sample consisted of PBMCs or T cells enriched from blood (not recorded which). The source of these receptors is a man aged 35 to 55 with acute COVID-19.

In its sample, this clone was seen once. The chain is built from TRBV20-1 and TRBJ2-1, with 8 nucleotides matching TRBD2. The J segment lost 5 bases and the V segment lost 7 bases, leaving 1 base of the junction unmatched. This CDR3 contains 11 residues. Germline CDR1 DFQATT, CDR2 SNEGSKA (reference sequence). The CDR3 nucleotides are TGCAGTGAAGCGGGGGACAATGAGCAGTTCTTC. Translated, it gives CSEAGDNEQFF.

Here the CDR3 reads CASSYSWGESGELFF. The DNA for the CDR3 is TGTGCCAGCAGTTACTCTTGGGGGGAGTCCGGGGAGCTGTTTTTT. The rearrangement uses TRBV6-8 and TRBJ2-2; D perhaps matches TRBD2 (6 bases). The V end was cut by 0 bases, the J end by 6 bases, with 11 bases between. The CDR3 totals 15 residues. Germline CDR1 reads MNHGY; CDR2 reads SAAAGT.

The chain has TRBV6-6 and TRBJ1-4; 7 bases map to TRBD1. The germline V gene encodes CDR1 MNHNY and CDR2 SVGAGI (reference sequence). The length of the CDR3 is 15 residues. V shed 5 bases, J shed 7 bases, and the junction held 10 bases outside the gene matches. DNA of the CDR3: TGTGCCAGCAGTGTTGACAGGGCTTGGGGTGAAAAACTGTTTTTT. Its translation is CASSVDRAWGEKLFF.

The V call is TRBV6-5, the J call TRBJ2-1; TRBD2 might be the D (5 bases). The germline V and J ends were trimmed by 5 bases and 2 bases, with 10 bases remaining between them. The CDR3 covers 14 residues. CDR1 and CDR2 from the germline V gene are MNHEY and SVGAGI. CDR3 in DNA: TGTGCCAGCAGTAAGGCGGGCACCTACAATGAGCAGTTCTTC. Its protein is CASSKAGTYNEQFF.

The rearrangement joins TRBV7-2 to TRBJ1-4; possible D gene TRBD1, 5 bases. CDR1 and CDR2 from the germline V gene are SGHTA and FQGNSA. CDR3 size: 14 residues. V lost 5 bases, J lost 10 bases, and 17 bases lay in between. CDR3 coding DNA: TGTGCCAGCAGCCAAGGGGATCCTAGGGGAAAACTGTTTTTT. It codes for CASSQGDPRGKLFF.

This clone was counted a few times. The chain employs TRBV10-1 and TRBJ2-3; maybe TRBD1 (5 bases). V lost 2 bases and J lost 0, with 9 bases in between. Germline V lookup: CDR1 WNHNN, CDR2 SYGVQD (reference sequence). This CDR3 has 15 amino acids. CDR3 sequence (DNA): TGCGCCAGCAGTGAGAGGGGAACCAGCACAGATACGCAGTATTTT. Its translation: CASSERGTSTDTQYF.

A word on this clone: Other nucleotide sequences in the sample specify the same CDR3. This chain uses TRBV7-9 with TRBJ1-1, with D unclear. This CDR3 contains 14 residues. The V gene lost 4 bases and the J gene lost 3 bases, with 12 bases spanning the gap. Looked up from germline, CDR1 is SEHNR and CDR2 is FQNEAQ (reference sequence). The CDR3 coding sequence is TGTGCCAGCAGCTCAAACGCGGGAGACACTGAAGCTTTCTTT. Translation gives CASSSNAGDTEAFF. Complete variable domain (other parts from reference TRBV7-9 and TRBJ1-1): DTGVSQNPRHKITKRGQNVTFRCDPISEHNRLYWYRQTLGQGPEFLTYFQNEAQLEKSRLLSDRFSAERPKGSFSTLEIQRTEQGDSAMYLCASSSNAGDTEAFFGQGTRLTVV.

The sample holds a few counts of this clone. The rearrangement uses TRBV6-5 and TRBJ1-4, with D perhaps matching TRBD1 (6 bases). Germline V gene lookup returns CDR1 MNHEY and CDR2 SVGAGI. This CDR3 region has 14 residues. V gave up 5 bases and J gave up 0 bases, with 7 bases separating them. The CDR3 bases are TGTGCCAGCAGTCGACAGGCAACTAATGAAAAACTGTTTTTT. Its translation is CASSRQATNEKLFF.

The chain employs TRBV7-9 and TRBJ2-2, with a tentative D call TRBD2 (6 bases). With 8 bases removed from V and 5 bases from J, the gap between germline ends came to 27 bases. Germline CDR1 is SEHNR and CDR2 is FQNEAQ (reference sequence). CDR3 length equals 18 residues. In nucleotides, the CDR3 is TGTGCCAGCCTGGGGGGTAGTAGCGGCGTCGGCCTGACCGGGGAGCTGTTTTTT. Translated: CASLGGSSGVGLTGELFF.

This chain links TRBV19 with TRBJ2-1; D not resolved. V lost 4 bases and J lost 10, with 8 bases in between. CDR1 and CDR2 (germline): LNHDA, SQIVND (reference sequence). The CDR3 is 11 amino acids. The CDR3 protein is CASSTPVEQFF. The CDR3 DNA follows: TGTGCCAGTAGTACCCCCGTCGAGCAGTTCTTC.

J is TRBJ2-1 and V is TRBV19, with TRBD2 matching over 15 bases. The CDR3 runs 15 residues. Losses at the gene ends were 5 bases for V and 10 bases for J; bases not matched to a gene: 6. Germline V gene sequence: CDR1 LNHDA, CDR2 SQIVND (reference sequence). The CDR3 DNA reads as TGTGCCAGTAGTCGGACTAGCGGGGGGGGTGAGGAGCAGTTCTTC. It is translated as CASSRTSGGGEEQFF. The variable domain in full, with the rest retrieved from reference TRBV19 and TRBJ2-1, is DGGITQSPKYLFRKEGQNVTLSCEQNLNHDAMYWYRQDPGQGLRLIYYSQIVNDFQKGDIAEGYSVSREKKESFPLTVTSAQKNPTAFYLCASSRTSGGGEEQFFGPGTRLTVL.

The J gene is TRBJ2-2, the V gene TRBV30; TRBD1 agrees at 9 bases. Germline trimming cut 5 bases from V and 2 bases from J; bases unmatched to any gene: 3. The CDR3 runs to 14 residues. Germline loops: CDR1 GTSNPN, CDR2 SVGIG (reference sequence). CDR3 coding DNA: TGTGCCTGGGGACAGGGGTACAACACCGGGGAGCTGTTTTTT. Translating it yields CAWGQGYNTGELFF.

CDR3 residues: CASSHASNEQFF. The CDR3 DNA follows: TGTGCCAGCAGCCACGCCAGCAATGAGCAGTTCTTC. The chain combines TRBV7-9 with TRBJ2-1; D gene unclear. The CDR3 contains 12 residues. Germline-derived CDR1 and CDR2 are SEHNR and FQNEAQ (reference sequence). With 5 bases removed from V and 6 bases from J, the gap between germline ends came to 8 bases.

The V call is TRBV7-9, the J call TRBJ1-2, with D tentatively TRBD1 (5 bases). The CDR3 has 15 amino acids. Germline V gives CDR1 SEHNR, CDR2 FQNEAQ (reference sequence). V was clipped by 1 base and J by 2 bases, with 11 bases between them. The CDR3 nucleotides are TGTGCCAGCAGCTTAGTCGTCCAGGGCAACTATGGCTACACCTTC. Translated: CASSLVVQGNYGYTF.

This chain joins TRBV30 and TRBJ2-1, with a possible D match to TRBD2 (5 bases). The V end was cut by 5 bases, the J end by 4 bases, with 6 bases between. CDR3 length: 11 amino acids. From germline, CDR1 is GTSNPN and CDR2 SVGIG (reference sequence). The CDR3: CAWWEYNEQFF. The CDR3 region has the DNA TGTGCCTGGTGGGAGTACAATGAGCAGTTCTTC.

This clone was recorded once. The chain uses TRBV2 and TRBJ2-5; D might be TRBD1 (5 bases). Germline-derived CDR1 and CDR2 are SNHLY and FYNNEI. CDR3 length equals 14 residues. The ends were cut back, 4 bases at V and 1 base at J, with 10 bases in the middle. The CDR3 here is CASSARQIQETQYF. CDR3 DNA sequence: TGTGCCAGCAGTGCCCGACAGATCCAAGAGACCCAGTACTTC.

CDR3: CASSIGLAGVYEQFF. CDR3 coding DNA: TGTGCCAGTAGTATAGGACTAGCGGGAGTCTATGAGCAGTTCTTC. The J gene is TRBJ2-1, the V gene TRBV19; 12 positions agree with TRBD2. V lost 1 base to trimming and J lost 8 bases; unmatched junction nucleotides: 3. The CDR3 is 15 residues long. CDR1 and CDR2 (germline): LNHDA, SQIVND (reference sequence).

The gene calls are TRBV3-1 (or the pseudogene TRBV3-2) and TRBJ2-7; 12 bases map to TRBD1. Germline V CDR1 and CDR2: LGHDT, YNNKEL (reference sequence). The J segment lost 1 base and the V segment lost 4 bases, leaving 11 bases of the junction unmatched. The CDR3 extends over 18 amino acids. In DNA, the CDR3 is TGTGCCAGCAGCCGACGTCCCGGGACAGGGGGCGAATCCTACGAGCAGTACTTC. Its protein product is CASSRRPGTGGESYEQYF.

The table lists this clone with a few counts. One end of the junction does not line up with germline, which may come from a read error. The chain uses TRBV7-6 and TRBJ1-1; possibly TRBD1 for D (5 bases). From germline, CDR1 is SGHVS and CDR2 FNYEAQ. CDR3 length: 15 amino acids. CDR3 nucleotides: TGTGCCAGCAGCCTAGCGGACACCATGAACACTGAAGCTTTCTTT. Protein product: CASSLADTMNTEAFF.

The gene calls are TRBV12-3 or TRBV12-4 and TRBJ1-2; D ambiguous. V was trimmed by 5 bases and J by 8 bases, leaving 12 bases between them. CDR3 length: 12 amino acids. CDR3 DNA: TGTGCCAGCAGTCCGGGTGGTGGGGGCTACACCTTC. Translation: CASSPGGGGYTF.

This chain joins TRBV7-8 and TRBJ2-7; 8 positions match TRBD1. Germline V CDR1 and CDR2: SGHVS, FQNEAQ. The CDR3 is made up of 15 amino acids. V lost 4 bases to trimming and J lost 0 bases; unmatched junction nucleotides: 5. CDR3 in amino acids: CASSYRDRSSYEQYF. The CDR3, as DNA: TGTGCCAGCAGCTACCGGGACAGGAGCTCCTACGAGCAGTACTTC.

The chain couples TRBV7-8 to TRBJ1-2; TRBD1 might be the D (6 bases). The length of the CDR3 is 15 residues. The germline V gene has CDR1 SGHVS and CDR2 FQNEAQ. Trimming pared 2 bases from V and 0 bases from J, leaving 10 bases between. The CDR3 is CASSLWTDPNYGYTF. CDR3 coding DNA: TGTGCCAGCAGCTTATGGACAGACCCTAACTATGGCTACACCTTC.

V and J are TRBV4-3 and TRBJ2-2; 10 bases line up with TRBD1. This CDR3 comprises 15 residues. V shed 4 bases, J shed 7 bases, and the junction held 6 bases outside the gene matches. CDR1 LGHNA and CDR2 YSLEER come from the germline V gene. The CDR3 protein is CASSLGTGADGELFF. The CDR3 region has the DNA TGCGCCAGCAGCCTAGGGACAGGGGCGGACGGGGAGCTGTTTTTT.

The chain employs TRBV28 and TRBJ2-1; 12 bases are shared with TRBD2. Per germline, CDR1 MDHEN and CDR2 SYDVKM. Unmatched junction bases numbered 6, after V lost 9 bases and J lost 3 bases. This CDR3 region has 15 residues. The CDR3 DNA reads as TGTGCCAGTCCCCCTAGCGGGAGGGTCTACAATGAGCAGTTCTTC. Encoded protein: CASPPSGRVYNEQFF.

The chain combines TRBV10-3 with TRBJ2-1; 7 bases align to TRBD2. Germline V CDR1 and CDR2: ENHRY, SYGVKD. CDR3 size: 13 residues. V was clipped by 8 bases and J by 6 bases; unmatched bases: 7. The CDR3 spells CAIRASGPNEQFF. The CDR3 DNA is TGTGCCATCCGGGCTAGCGGCCCCAATGAGCAGTTCTTC.

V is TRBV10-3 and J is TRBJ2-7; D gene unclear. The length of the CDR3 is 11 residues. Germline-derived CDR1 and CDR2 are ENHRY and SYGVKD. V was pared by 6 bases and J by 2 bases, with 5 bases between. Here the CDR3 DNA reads TGTGCCATCAGAATCACCTACGAGCAGTACTTC. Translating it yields CAIRITYEQYF.

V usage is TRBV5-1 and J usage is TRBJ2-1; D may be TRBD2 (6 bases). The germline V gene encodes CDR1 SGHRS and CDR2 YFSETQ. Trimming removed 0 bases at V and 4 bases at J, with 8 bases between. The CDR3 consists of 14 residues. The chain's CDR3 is CASSLDAGYNEQFF. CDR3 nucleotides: TGCGCCAGCAGCTTGGATGCGGGGTACAATGAGCAGTTCTTC.

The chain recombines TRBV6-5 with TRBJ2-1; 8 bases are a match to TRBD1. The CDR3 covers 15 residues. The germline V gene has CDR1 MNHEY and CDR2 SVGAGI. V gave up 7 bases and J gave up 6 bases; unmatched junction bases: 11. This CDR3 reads CASNPDREGVNEQFF. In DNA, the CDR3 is TGTGCCAGCAATCCGGACAGGGAAGGCGTCAATGAGCAGTTCTTC.

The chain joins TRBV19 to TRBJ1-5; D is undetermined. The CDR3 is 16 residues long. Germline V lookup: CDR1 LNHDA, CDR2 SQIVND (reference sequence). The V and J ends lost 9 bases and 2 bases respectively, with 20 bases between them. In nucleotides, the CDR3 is TGTGCCAGCAAGTCGGCAGGCCCTTCAGGCAATCAGCCCCAGCATTTT. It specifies CASKSAGPSGNQPQHF.

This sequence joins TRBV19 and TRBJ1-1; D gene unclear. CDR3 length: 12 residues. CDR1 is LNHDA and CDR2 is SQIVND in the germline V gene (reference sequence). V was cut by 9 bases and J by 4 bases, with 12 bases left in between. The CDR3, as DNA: TGTGCCAGCGCGTCGGGTCCCACTGAAGCTTTCTTT. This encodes CASASGPTEAFF.

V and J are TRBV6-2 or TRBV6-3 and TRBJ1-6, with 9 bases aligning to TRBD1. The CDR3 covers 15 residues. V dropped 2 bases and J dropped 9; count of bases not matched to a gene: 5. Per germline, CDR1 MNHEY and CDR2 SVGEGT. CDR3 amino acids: CASSYVGQGRSPLHF. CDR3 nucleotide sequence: TGTGCCAGCAGTTACGTGGGACAGGGTCGTTCACCCCTCCACTTT.